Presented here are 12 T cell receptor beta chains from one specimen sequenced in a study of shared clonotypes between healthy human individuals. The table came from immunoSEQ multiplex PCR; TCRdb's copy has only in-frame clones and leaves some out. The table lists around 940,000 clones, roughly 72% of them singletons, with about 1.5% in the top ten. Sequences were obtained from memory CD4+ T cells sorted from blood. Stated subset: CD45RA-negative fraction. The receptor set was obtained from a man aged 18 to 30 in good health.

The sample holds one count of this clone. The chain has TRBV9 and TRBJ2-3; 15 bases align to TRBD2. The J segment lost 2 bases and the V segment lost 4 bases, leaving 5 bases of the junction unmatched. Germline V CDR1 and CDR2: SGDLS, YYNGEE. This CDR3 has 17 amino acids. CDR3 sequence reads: CASSQGLAGGVTDTQYF. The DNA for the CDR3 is TGTGCCAGCAGCCAGGGACTAGCGGGAGGCGTCACAGATACGCAGTATTTT.

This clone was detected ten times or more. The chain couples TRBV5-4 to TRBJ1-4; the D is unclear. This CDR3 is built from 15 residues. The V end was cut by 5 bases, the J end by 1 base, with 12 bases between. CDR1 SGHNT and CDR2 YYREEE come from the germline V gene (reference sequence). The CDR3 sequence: CASSPQPGTNEKLFF. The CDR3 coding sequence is TGTGCCAGCAGTCCCCAGCCGGGAACTAATGAAAAACTGTTTTTT.

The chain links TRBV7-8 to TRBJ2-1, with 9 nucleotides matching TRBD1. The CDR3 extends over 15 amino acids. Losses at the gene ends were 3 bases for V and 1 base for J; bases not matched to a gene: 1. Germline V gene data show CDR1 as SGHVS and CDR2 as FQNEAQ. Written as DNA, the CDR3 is TGTGCCAGCAGCTTCGGACAGGGGTCCTACAATGAGCAGTTCTTC. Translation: CASSFGQGSYNEQFF.

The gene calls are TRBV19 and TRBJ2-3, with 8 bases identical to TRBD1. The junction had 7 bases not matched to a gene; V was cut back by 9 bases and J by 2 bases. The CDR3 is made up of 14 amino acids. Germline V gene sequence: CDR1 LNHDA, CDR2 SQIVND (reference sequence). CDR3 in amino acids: CASSTGANTDTQYF. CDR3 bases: TGTGCCAGCTCGACAGGGGCCAACACAGATACGCAGTATTTT.

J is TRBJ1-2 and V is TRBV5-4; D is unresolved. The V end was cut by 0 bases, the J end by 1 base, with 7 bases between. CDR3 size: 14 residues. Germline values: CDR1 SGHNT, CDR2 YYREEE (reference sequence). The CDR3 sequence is CASSLATDNYGYTF. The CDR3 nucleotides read TGTGCCAGCAGCTTGGCCACAGATAACTATGGCTACACCTTC.

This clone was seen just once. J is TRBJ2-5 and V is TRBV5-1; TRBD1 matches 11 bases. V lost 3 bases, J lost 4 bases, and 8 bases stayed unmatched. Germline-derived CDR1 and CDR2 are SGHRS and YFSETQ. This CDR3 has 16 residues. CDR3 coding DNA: TGCGCCAGCAGCTCAGGACAGGGGGCTGTGGCAGAGACCCAGTACTTC. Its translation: CASSSGQGAVAETQYF.

The CDR3 protein is CASRLGGQTGELFF. CDR3 DNA sequence: TGTGCCAGCCGCCTAGGGGGACAGACCGGGGAGCTGTTTTTT. V is TRBV27 and J is TRBJ2-2; 7 positions match TRBD1. With V trimmed by 8 bases and J by 5 bases, 8 bases remained unmatched. The CDR3 has 14 residues. From germline, CDR1 is MNHEY and CDR2 SMNVEV (reference sequence).

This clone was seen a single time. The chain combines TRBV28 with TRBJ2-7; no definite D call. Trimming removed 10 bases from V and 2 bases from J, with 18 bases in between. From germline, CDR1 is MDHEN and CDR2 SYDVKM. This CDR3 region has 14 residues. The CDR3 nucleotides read TGTGCCATTTCTTTAAGGCAGGTGACCTACGAGCAGTACTTC. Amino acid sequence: CAISLRQVTYEQYF.

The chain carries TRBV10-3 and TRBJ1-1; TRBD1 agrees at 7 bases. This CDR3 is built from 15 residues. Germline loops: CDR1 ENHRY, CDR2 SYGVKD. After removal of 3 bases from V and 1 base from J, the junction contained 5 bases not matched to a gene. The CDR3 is CAISDSDRPNTEAFF. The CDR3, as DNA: TGTGCCATCAGTGATTCGGACAGGCCGAACACTGAAGCTTTCTTT.

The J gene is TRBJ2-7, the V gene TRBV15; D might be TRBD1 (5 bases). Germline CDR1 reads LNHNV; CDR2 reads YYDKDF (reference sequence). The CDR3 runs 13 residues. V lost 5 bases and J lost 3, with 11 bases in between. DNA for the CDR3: TGTGCCACCAGCGTACAGGACGGCTACGAGCAGTACTTC. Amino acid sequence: CATSVQDGYEQYF.

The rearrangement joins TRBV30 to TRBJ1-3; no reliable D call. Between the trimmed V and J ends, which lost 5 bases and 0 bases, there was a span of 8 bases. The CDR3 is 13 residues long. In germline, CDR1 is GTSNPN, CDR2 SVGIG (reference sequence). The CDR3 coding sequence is TGTGCCTGGGGTGGACTCTCTGGAAACACCATATATTTT. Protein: CAWGGLSGNTIYF.

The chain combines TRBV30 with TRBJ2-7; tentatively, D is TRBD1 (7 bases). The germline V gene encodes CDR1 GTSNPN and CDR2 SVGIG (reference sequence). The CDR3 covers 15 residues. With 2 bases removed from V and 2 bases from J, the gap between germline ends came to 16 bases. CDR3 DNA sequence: TGTGCCTGGAGTTATGGAGGGGGCCAGCCCTACGAGCAGTACTTC. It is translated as CAWSYGGGQPYEQYF.